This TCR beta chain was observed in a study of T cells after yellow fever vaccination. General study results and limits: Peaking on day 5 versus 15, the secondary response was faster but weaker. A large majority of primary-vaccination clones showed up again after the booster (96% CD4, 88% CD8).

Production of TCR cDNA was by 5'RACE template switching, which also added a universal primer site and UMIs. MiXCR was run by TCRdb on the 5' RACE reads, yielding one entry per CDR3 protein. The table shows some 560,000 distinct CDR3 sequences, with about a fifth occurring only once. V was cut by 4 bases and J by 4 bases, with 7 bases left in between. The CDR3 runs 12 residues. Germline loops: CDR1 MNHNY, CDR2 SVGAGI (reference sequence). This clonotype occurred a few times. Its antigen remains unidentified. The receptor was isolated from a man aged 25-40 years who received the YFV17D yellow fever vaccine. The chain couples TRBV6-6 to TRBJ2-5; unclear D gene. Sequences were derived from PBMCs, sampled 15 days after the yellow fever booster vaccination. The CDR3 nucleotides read TGTGCCAGCAGTTCCGCGTCAGAGACCCAGTACTTC. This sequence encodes CASSSASETQYF.